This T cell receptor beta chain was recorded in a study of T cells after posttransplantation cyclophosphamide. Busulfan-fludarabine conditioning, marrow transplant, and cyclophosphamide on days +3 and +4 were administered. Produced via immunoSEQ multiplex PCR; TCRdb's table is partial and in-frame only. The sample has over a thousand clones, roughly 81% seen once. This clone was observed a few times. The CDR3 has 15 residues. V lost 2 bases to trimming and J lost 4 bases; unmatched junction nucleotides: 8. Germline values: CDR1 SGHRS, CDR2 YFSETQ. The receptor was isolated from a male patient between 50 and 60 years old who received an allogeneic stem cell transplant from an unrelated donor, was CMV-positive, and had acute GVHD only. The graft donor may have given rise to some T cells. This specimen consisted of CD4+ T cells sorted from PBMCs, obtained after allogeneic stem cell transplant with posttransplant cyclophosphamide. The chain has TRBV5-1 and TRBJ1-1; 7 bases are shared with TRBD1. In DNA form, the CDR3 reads TGCGCCAGCAGCTTTTTGAGGACAGGCGGCACTGAAGCTTTCTTT. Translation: CASSFLRTGGTEAFF.